One and the same sample provided the 25 T cell receptor beta chains below, sequenced in a study of prognosis after radiotherapy for stage I lung cancer. Multiplex PCR, run in two rounds, amplified TCR beta CDR3 from genomic DNA. Each TRBV and TRBJ gene had its own primer in the first PCR round. TCRdb fed the multiplex PCR reads into MiXCR, producing one record per CDR3 protein. In the table there are fewer than 50,000 distinct CDR3 sequences, roughly 25% of which are singletons. The starting material was PBMCs, obtained before or after stereotactic body radiation therapy (not recorded which). All receptors come from a donor at least 50 years old with non-small cell lung cancer.

The rearrangement joins TRBV10-3 to TRBJ2-5, with D unresolved. Germline CDR1 ENHRY, CDR2 SYGVKD. The CDR3 covers 15 residues. Trimming took 4 bases from V and 5 from J, leaving 17 bases between them. This CDR3 is CAISGAPGVGETQYF. The CDR3 nucleotides are TGTGCCATCAGTGGGGCTCCCGGCGTCGGGGAGACCCAGTACTTC.

Many counts were recorded for this clonotype. The chain employs TRBV7-9 and TRBJ1-4; possible D gene TRBD1, 6 bases. The CDR3 has 15 residues. In germline, CDR1 is SEHNR, CDR2 FQNEAQ (reference sequence). V was trimmed by 4 bases and J by 6 bases, leaving 15 bases between them. This CDR3 is CASSSSGAGDEKLFF. The CDR3 DNA follows: TGTGCCAGCAGCTCATCGGGGGCGGGGGATGAAAAACTGTTTTTT.

This clonotype showed up many times. The J gene is TRBJ1-2, the V gene TRBV6-1; 9 bases agree with TRBD1. CDR3 size: 15 residues. CDR1 MNHNS and CDR2 SASEGT come from the germline V gene. J was trimmed by 1 base and V by 5 bases; bases with no gene match: 5. The CDR3 protein is CASSRGQGSNYGYTF. The CDR3 DNA follows: TGTGCCAGCAGTCGGGGACAGGGTAGTAACTATGGCTACACCTTC.

This clonotype occurred many times. This chain joins TRBV3-1 and TRBJ2-5; 14 bases agree with TRBD2. This CDR3 is 20 amino acids long. Germline V gives CDR1 LGHDT, CDR2 YNNKEL (reference sequence). The V gene end was trimmed by 0 bases and the J gene end by 5 bases; junction bases not matched to a gene: 14. The CDR3 here is CASSQDAPRLAGGPGETQYF. The CDR3 DNA reads as TGTGCCAGCAGCCAAGACGCCCCCCGACTAGCGGGGGGGCCTGGGGAGACCCAGTACTTC.

This clonotype has a count of ten or more. The chain carries TRBV10-3 and TRBJ1-4; maybe TRBD1 (6 bases). The V gene's germline CDR1 is ENHRY and CDR2 SYGVKD. This CDR3 contains 13 residues. V dropped 6 bases and J dropped 7 bases, with 12 bases sitting between them. DNA of the CDR3: TGTGCCATCAGGCAGACAGGAGGTGAAAAACTGTTTTTT. Its translation: CAIRQTGGEKLFF.

Only a few counts were recorded for this clonotype. A much larger clone is a single base away; this may be a read error. The chain combines TRBV14 with TRBJ2-3; D not resolved. This CDR3 is 12 amino acids long. Germline CDR1 reads SGHDN; CDR2 reads FVKESK. CDR3 region: CASSPLGDTRYF. CDR3 DNA sequence: TGTGCCAGCAGCCCGCTTGGGGATACGCGGTATTTT.

The chain links TRBV28 to TRBJ2-4, with D unresolved. This CDR3 comprises 13 residues. V dropped 7 bases and J dropped 3 bases, with 10 bases sitting between them. Germline-derived CDR1 and CDR2 are MDHEN and SYDVKM. Here the CDR3 DNA reads TGTGCCAGCAATGGCCTCCTCAAAAACATTCAGTACTTC. Translating it yields CASNGLLKNIQYF.

At least ten counts were recorded for this clonotype. This sequence joins TRBV7-9 and TRBJ2-7; weak D call: TRBD1 (6 bases). CDR1 SEHNR and CDR2 FQNEAQ come from the germline V gene (reference sequence). V lost 2 bases and J lost 6, with 14 bases in between. CDR3 size: 14 residues. CDR3 sequence reads: CASSLTAHRAEQYF. The CDR3 DNA is TGTGCCAGCAGCTTAACCGCCCACAGGGCCGAGCAGTACTTC.

This clonotype was seen repeatedly, ten times or more. V gene TRBV6-1 combines with J gene TRBJ1-4; D not certain. V lost 7 bases and J lost 8, with 14 bases in between. CDR1 MNHNS and CDR2 SASEGT come from the germline V gene. The CDR3 spans 13 residues. The CDR3 nucleotides are TGTGCCAGCATTAAGCGGCCGAGAGAAAAACTGTTTTTT. The encoded protein is CASIKRPREKLFF.

This clonotype turned up a few times. The CDR3 spells CASSKVSAGEETQYF. CDR3 bases: TGTGCCAGCAGCAAAGTGAGCGCCGGGGAAGAGACCCAGTACTTC. V gene TRBV11-2 combines with J gene TRBJ2-5, with D maybe TRBD2 (5 bases). Germline CDR1 and CDR2: SGHAT and FQNNGV. V dropped 5 bases and J dropped 3 bases, with 16 bases sitting between them. The CDR3 sequence is 15 residues long.

This clonotype was seen ten or more times. The CDR3 nucleotides are TGTGCCAGCAGCTCCGGGACAGCCGCGAACACTGAAGCTTTCTTT. Protein: CASSSGTAANTEAFF. This chain uses TRBV6-1 with TRBJ1-1; 7 bases fit TRBD1. The CDR3 totals 15 residues. Germline CDR1 reads MNHNS; CDR2 reads SASEGT. Trimming removed 6 bases from V and 1 base from J; junction bases left unmatched: 8.

As for this clonotype: One junction end does not reproduce the germline sequence, and a read error may be involved. The rearrangement links TRBV27 to TRBJ2-3, with 9 bases identical to TRBD2. This CDR3 has 16 amino acids. Germline V gene sequence: CDR1 MNHEY, CDR2 SMNVEV (reference sequence). The CDR3 DNA follows: TGTGCCAGCAGTAAGGGTCTAGCGGGAAACACAGATACGCATTATTTT. This translates into CASSKGLAGNTDTHYF.

The J gene is TRBJ1-2, the V gene TRBV28; D may be TRBD1 (5 bases). There are 17 residues in the CDR3. Between the trimmed V and J ends, which lost 7 bases and 4 bases, there was a span of 25 bases. CDR1 is MDHEN, CDR2 SYDVKM, per germline. DNA for the CDR3: TGTGCCAGCACCCCATTACATAGCAGGGTTCTCGTCTATGGCTACACCTTC. Translation: CASTPLHSRVLVYGYTF.

A word on this clonotype: This may stem from a read error, because a much larger clone lies one nucleotide away. The conserved phenylalanine or tryptophan normally closing the CDR3 is absent here, so this likely arose from a read error. The genes are TRBV5-6 and TRBJ2-3; 10 bases match TRBD1. V gave up 3 bases and J gave up 4 bases; unmatched junction bases: 11. Germline CDR1 reads SGHDT; CDR2 reads YYEEEE. The length of the CDR3 is 17 residues. The chain's CDR3 is CASSSLGRDRGADTQYL. The CDR3 DNA reads TGTGCCAGCAGCTCCCTGGGCAGGGACAGGGGTGCAGATACGCAGTATCTT.

By share of the sample, this clonotype is medium-sized (0.01 to 0.1%). The V gene is TRBV20-1, the J gene TRBJ2-7; no definite D call. From germline, CDR1 is DFQATT and CDR2 SNEGSKA (reference sequence). V gave up 5 bases and J gave up 2 bases, with 16 bases separating them. This CDR3 region has 14 residues. In DNA, the CDR3 is TGCAGTGCTGACCTCAGCCTGAGCCCCTACGAGCAGTACTTC. Its protein product is CSADLSLSPYEQYF.

This clonotype turned up a few times. The rearrangement joins TRBV3-1 to TRBJ2-5; D is possibly TRBD1 or TRBD2 (5 bases each). From germline, CDR1 is LGHDT and CDR2 YNNKEL (reference sequence). V was shortened by 2 bases and J by 5 bases, with 15 bases between the two germline ends. The CDR3 is made up of 15 amino acids. This CDR3 is CASSQTGAGMETQYF. CDR3 nucleotide sequence: TGTGCCAGCAGCCAAACCGGGGCGGGTATGGAGACCCAGTACTTC.

This clonotype was seen only once. A read error likely explains this, since a far larger clone differs by one base. The chain employs TRBV6-2 or TRBV6-3 and TRBJ1-1, with TRBD1 as a possible D gene (5 bases). Germline V gene sequence: CDR1 MNHEY, CDR2 SVGEGT. This CDR3 has 15 amino acids. Between the trimmed V and J ends, which lost 10 bases and 3 bases, there was a span of 21 bases. This CDR3 reads CANSLQGFVDTEAFF. The CDR3 DNA reads TGTGCCAACAGCCTCCAGGGTTTCGTGGACACTGAAGCTTTCTTT.

This clonotype showed up many times. V is TRBV20-1 and J is TRBJ2-3; 11 nucleotides line up with TRBD2. Germline CDR1 DFQATT, CDR2 SNEGSKA (reference sequence). The CDR3 runs 15 residues. Unmatched junction bases numbered 4, after V lost 5 bases and J lost 0 bases. CDR3 protein: CSASTSGMSTDTQYF. The CDR3 DNA reads as TGCAGTGCTTCGACTAGCGGGATGAGCACAGATACGCAGTATTTT.

Comments on this clonotype: A much larger clonotype is one base distant, so this may be a read error. V and J are TRBV6-1 and TRBJ1-4; no clear D gene. Germline V gene data show CDR1 as MNHNS and CDR2 as SASEGT. The CDR3 contains 16 residues. Trimming removed 9 bases from V and 7 bases from J, with 24 bases in between. The CDR3 DNA is TGTGCCAGTCGCTCCCACAAATTGGGCAAGGGTGAAAAACTGTTTTTT. Translated, it gives CASRSHKLGKGEKLFF.

About this clonotype: A read error is possible here, since a much larger clone lies one base away. This chain uses TRBV4-1 with TRBJ2-1, with TRBD2 matching over 8 bases. This CDR3 is 14 amino acids long. J gave up 12 bases and V 0 bases, and 7 bases lay outside the gene matches. CDR1 MGHRA and CDR2 YSYEKL come from the germline V gene. In nucleotides, the CDR3 is TGCGCCAGCAGCCAAGATCCGACTAGCGCGAGGCAGTTCTTC. As protein: CASSQDPTSARQFF.

Points on this clonotype: A read error may explain this, as a much larger clone is one base away. The chain has TRBV5-6 and TRBJ2-7, with D possibly TRBD1 on 6 matching bases. Trimming pared 4 bases from V and 2 bases from J, leaving 19 bases between. Germline V CDR1 and CDR2: SGHDT, YYEEEE. CDR3 length: 16 residues. The CDR3 nucleotides read TGTGCCAGCAGCCAGCCTTACAGGGTTCTAACCTACGAGCAGTACTTC. It yields the protein CASSQPYRVLTYEQYF.

With regard to this clonotype: A much larger clone differs by one base, so this may be a read error. The V gene is TRBV13, the J gene TRBJ2-5; D uncertain. CDR3 length: 13 residues. Germline lookup yields CDR1 PRHDT and CDR2 FYEKMQ (reference sequence). CDR3 sequence (DNA): TGTGCCGGCAGCACCGCAGTGGCGGAGACCCAGTACTTC. Protein: CAGSTAVAETQYF.

The sample holds many counts of this clonotype. This chain connects TRBV27 to TRBJ1-4; D gene unclear. Germline assignment: CDR1 MNHEY and CDR2 SMNVEV (reference sequence). Trimming stripped 9 bases from V and 8 bases from J, with 10 bases between. CDR3 length: 11 amino acids. The CDR3 DNA reads TGTGCCAGTTCGGAAGGGGAAAAACTGTTTTTT. Its protein is CASSEGEKLFF.

With regard to this clonotype: At one boundary the junction diverges from the germline segment, which might be a read error. The V call is TRBV11-3, the J call TRBJ2-3; D is unresolved. The germline gives CDR1 SGHNT, CDR2 YENEEA. The CDR3 covers 18 residues. CDR3 bases: TGTGTCAGCAGCTTAGGATTGCCGGCCTCGTCTAGCACAGATACGCAGTATTTT. Its translation: CVSSLGLPASSSTDTQYF.

This clonotype was recorded at least ten times. The V call is TRBV12-3 or TRBV12-4, the J call TRBJ1-5, with 8 nucleotides matching TRBD1. Trimming at V came to 6 bases and at J to 6 bases, leaving 4 bases not matched to a gene. This CDR3 comprises 13 residues. The CDR3 sequence: CASSSQGGQPQHF. CDR3 nucleotides: TGTGCCAGCAGCTCACAGGGGGGTCAGCCCCAGCATTTT.